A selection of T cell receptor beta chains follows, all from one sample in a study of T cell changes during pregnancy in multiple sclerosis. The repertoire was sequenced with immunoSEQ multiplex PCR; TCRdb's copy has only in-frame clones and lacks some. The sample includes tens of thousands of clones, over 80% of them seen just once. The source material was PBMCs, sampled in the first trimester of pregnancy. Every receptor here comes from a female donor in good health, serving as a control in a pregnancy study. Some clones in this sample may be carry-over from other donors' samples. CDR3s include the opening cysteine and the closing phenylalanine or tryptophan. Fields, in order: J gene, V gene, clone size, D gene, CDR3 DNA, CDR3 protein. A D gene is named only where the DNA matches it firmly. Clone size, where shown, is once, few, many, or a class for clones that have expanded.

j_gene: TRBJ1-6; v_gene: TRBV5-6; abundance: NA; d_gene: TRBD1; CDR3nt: TGTGCCAGCAGCGGGACAGGGGCGACACCCCTCCACTTT; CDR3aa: CASSGTGATPLHF
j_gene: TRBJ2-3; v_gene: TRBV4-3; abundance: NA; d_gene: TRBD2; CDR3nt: TGCGCCAGCAGCCAAGTGACTAGCGGGGAGGATACGCAGTATTTT; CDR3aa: CASSQVTSGEDTQYF
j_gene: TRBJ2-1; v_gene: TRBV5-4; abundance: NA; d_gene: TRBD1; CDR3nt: TGTGCCAGCAGTTTTTTGGGGACAGGGTACAATGAGCAGTTCTTC; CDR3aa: CASSFLGTGYNEQFF
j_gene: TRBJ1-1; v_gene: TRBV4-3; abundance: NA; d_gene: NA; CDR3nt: TGCGCCAGCAGCCAAGGCTACGGGGCTGAAGCTTTCTTT; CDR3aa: CASSQGYGAEAFF
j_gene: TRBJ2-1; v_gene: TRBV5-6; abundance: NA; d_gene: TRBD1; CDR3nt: TGTGCCAGCAGCCGGGACAGGGGAAATGAGCAGTTCTTC; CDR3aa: CASSRDRGNEQFF
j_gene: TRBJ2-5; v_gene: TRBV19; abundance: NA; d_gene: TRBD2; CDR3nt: TGTGCCAGCAAACCCCGGGGGCGGGGGGGTTCCGAGACCCAGTACTTC; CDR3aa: CASKPRGRGGSETQYF
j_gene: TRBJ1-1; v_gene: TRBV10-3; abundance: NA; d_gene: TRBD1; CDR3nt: TGTGCCATCAGTGGGGGACAGCTGAACACTGAAGCTTTCTTT; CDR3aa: CAISGGQLNTEAFF
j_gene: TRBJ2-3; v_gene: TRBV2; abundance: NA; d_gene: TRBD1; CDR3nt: TGTGCCAGCAGGGGGGACAGGGGATCAGATACGCAGTATTTT; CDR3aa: CASRGDRGSDTQYF
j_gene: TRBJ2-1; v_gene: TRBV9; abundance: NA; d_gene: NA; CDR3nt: TGTGCCAGCAGCGTAGGGGTGCGGGGACCCTCCTACAATGAGCAGTTCTTC; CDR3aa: CASSVGVRGPSYNEQFF
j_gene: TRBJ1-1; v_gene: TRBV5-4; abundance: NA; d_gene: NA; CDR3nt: TGTGCCAGCAGAAGCCGGCAGGGGAGCGACACTGAAGCTTTCTTT; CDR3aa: CASRSRQGSDTEAFF
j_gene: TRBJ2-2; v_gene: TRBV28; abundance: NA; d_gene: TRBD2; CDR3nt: TGTGCCAGCAGACCCGTGGGCGGGGGTACCACCGGGGAGCTGTTTTTT; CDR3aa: CASRPVGGGTTGELFF
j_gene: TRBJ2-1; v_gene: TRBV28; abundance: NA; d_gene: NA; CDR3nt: TGTGCCAGCAGATTAGTTTCGGATGAGCAGTTCTTC; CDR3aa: CASRLVSDEQFF
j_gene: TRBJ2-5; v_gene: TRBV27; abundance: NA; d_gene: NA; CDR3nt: TGTGCCAGCAGACTGAGGGGGGGCTCCAAGGAGACCCAGTACTTC; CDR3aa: CASRLRGGSKETQYF
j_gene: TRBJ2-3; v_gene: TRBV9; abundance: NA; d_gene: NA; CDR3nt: TGTGCCAGCAGCTCCCGGGGTCCGAATACGCAGTATTTT; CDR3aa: CASSSRGPNTQYF
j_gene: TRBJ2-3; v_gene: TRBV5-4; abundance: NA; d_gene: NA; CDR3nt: TGTGCCAGCAGCTTGGAGCTAGCCAGAGATACGCAGTATTTT; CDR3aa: CASSLELARDTQYF
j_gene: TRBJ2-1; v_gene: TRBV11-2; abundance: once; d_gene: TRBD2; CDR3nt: TGTGCCAGCAGCTTTAGCGGGGGGAAGTATGAGTTCTTC; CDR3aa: CASSFSGGKYEFF
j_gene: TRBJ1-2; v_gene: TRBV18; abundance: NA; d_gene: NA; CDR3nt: TGTGCCAGCTCACCTTTTCAAGCAACTAACTATGGCTACACCTTC; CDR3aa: CASSPFQATNYGYTF
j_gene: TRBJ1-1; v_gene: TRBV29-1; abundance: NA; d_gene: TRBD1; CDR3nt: TGCAGCGTAGTGACAGGGGGTAACACTGAAGCTTTCTTT; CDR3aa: CSVVTGGNTEAFF
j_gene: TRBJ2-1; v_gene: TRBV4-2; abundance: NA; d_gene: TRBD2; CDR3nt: TGTGCCAGCAGCCAAGAGCCAGCGGGGGCAAGAGAGCAGTTCTTC; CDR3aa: CASSQEPAGAREQFF
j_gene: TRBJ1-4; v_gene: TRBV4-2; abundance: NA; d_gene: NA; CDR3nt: TGTGCCAGCAGCCAATCAGGAGGAACTAATGAAAAACTGTTTTTT; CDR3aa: CASSQSGGTNEKLFF
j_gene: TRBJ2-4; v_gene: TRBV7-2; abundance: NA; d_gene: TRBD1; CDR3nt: TGTGCCAGCAGCCAGGGGGACCTAAAAAACATTCAGTACTTC; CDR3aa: CASSQGDLKNIQYF
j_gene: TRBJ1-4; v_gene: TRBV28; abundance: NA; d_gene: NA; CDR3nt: TGTGCCAGCAGTTTATCGGGGGGCTGGGATGAAAAACTGTTTTTT; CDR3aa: CASSLSGGWDEKLFF
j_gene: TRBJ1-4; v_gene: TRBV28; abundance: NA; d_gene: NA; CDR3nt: TGTGCCAGCAGTTTGGGGCACATCGGAAAACTGTTTTTT; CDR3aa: CASSLGHIGKLFF
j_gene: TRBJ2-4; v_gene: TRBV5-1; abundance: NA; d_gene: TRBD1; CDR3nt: TGCGCCAGCAGCTATGGACAGGGTGGGGACCAGATTCAGTACTTC; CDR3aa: CASSYGQGGDQIQYF
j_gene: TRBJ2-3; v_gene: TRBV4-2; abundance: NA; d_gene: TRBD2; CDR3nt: TGTGCCAGCAGCCAAGATGGGACTAGCGGGAGCCGGGATACGCAGTATTTT; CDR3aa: CASSQDGTSGSRDTQYF
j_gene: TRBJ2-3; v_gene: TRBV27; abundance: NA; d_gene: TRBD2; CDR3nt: TGTGCCAGCAAGCCGGGACTAGCGGGGGGGCCAGATACGCAGTATTTT; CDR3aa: CASKPGLAGGPDTQYF
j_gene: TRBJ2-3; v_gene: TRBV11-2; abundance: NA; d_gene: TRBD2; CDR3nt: TGTGCCAGCAGCTTAGCCGGGACTAGGAGGACCCCAGATACGCAGTATTTT; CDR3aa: CASSLAGTRRTPDTQYF
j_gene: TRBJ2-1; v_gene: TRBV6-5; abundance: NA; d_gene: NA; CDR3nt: TGTGCCAGCAGTAACTACCCGACGGGCTCCTACAATGAGCAGTTCTTC; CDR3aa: CASSNYPTGSYNEQFF
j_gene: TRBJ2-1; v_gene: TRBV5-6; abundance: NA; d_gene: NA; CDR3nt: TGTGCCAGCAGCCTGTTACAGGGCGATGAGCAGTTCTTC; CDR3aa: CASSLLQGDEQFF
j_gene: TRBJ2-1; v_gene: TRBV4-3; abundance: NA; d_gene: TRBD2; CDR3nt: TGCGCCAGCAGCCAGGGTGCTAGCGGGAGGGCCAGATACAATGAGCAGTTCTTC; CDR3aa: CASSQGASGRARYNEQFF
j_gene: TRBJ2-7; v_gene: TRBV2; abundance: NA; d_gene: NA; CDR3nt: TGTGCCAGCACCTACGAAGCACCAAACTACGAGCAGTACTTC; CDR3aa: CASTYEAPNYEQYF
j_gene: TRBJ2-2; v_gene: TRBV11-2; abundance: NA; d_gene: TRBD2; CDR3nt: TGTGCCAGCAGCTTACTGGGCGGGGGGACCGGGGAGCTGTTTTTT; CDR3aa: CASSLLGGGTGELFF
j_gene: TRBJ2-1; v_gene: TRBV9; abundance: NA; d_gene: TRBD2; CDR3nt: TGTGCCAGCAGCACCCTAGCGGGAGATACGGGTGAGCAGTTCTTC; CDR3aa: CASSTLAGDTGEQFF
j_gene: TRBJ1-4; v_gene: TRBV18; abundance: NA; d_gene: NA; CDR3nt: TGTGCCAGCTCAACCGGTAGCGAAAAACTGTTTTTT; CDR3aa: CASSTGSEKLFF
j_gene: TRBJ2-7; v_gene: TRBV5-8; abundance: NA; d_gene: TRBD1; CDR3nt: TGTGCCAGCAGCCTAACAGGGGCCGAGCAGTACTTC; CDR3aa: CASSLTGAEQYF
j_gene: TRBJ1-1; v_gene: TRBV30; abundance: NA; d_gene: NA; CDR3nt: TGTGCCTGTGACCCTTACACAGGCACTGAAGCTTTCTTT; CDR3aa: CACDPYTGTEAFF
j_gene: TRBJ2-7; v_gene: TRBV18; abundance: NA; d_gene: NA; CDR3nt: TGTGCCACCACAGACAGGCCACTCTCCTACGAGCAGTACTTC; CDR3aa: CATTDRPLSYEQYF
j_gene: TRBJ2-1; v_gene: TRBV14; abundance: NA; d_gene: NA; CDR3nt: TGTGCCAGCAGCCAAGCGGGGGTCGGGAATGAGCAGTTCTTC; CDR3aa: CASSQAGVGNEQFF
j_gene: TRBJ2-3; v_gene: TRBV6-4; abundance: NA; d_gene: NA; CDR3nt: TGTGCCAGCAGTGCGGGGGGCAGCACAGATACGCAGTATTTT; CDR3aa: CASSAGGSTDTQYF
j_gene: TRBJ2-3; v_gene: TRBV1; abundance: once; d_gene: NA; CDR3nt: TGCACCAGCAGCCACGCCGGGACTAGCGGGACCACAGATACGCAGTATTTT; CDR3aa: CTSSHAGTSGTTDTQYF